The present entry profiles one T cell receptor (beta chain) with its context. Its specific antigen is unknown. Base qualities are not provided; no much larger clone lies one nucleotide away. The entire amount of isolated RNA was reverse transcribed using the High Capacity cDNA Reverse Transcription Kit, so the sequenced TCRB transcripts were expressed ones. Naive, central memory and regulatory T cell samples underwent deep immunoSEQ sequencing, averaging about 3.57 million total reads per sample. Sorted cells were lysed in RLT buffer and RNA was extracted with DNase-treated RNeasy Micro or Mini kits, depending on cell number. Each cell subset was processed on its own to prevent cross-contamination, while patient and healthy donor samples were processed together. The immunoSEQ multiplex PCR was used to amplify TCRB sequences from cDNA, yielding 87-bp fragments that span the CDR3 region. Sequencing of the amplicons was done on the Illumina HiSeq platform. As for the original processing: Synthetic template baselines were used to correct PCR bias computationally, reads within Hamming distance 2 were collapsed, and singletons that could not be merged were discarded. Reads were aligned to IMGT to assign V, D and J genes, CDR3 length, and insertions or deletions at six rearrangement sites. Within each subset, clonotype counts were normalized to sorted cell number, and only after that were true diversity and Gini coefficients computed with the tcR R package. The overlap coefficient, calculated on TCRB nucleotide sequences, was used to quantify repertoire sharing. Out-of-frame TCRB sequences from naive cells were analyzed to stand in for the pre-selection repertoire. This immuneACCESS table, as held by TCRdb, lists in-frame sequences with V and J called but not all clones. Of the missing ones, under half trace to an unresolved V gene in checked studies; the others have no known cause. V, J and clone size are those of that table, while D and trimming were read from the DNA. This sample is represented by some 270,000 clones; around 14% of them were singletons. The ten largest clones capture roughly 0.028% of the sample.

The germline V gene (reference sequence) sets CDR1 to SGHNT and CDR2 to YYREEE. V sheds 7 bases and J sheds 7 bases, leaving 17 bases between their ends. Including the terminal cysteine and phenylalanine, the CDR3 comprises 13 residues. Solely the CDR3 DNA is kept, with 39 bases framed from the first base. A single peripheral blood draw of approximately 120 mL on average was collected from each donor into heparinised tubes. A BD FACSAria II and a panel including CD45RO, CCR7, CD25, CD127, CD95 and CD27 were used to sort naive, central memory, regulatory and stem cell-like memory CD4+ T cells. A purity above 95% was achieved for all sorted populations. Right away, PBMCs were isolated by Lymphoprep density gradient centrifugation and were stained directly, with no culture step. To minimize batch effects, samples were stained and sorted in pairs, one healthy donor with one patient per experiment. The data derive from a study of beta chain features in type 1 diabetes (dated by TCRdb to 2016 to 2018). The study in broad terms: Patients and healthy donors did not differ in mean age, gender distribution, total cell number or subset yield. Regulatory and stem cell-like memory subsets were isolated from only 8 patients and 8 healthy donors, whereas naive and central memory subsets came from all 30 or so donors. A total of around 110,000,000 sorted cells were examined across all samples, and a strong correlation was observed between cell number per subset and RNA yield. The study compared TCRB repertoires of sorted circulating CD4+ T cell subsets between recently diagnosed type 1 diabetes patients and matched healthy donors. General study outcomes and caveats: PCR might favor shorter templates, but patient and control samples were amplified and corrected together, so any skew would affect both groups equally. Type 1 diabetes patients showed a moderate but significant shortening of TCRB CDR3 length in all four CD4+ subsets. Naive, central memory and regulatory TCRB repertoires appeared to be more alike among patients than among healthy donors. At VDJ recombination sites, patients with type 1 diabetes made fewer insertions and deleted more nucleotides, a pattern implying thymic rearrangement abnormalities. Because cDNA was sequenced instead of genomic DNA, highly expressing activated cells could be over-represented, though the groups showed no difference in activation or CD3 levels. Because small numbers of individuals were included in the HLA sub-analyses, any influence of HLA type on TCRB rearrangement was left unresolved.

The sequencing input was naive CD4+ T cells from blood. The sample's cell subset or site label is to be understood as: true naive CD4+ T cells. The sequence was obtained from a woman in her thirties or forties in good health. The chain is made from TRBV5-4 and TRBJ1-2; tentative D gene TRBD1, with 6 bases matching. The bases are TGTGCCAGCCGGGGGGGCAGGGAAGGTGGCTACACCTTC. This codes for CASRGGREGGYTF.